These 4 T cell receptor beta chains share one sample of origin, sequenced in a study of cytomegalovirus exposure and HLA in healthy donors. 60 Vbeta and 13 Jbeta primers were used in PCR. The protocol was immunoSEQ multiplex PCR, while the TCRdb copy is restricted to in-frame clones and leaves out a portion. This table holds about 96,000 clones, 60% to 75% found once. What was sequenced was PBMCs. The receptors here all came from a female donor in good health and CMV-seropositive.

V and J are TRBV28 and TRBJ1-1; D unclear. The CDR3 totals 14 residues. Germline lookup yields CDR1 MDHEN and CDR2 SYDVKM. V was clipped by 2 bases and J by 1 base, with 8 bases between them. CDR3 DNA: TGTGCCAGCAGTTTACCGAGGAGGAACACTGAAGCTTTCTTT. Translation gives CASSLPRRNTEAFF. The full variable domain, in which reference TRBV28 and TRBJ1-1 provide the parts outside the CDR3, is DVKVTQSSRYLVKRTGEKVFLECVQDMDHENMFWYRQDPGLGLRLIYFSYDVKMKEKGDIPEGYSVSREKKERFSLILESASTNQTSMYLCASSLPRRNTEAFFGQGTRLTVV.

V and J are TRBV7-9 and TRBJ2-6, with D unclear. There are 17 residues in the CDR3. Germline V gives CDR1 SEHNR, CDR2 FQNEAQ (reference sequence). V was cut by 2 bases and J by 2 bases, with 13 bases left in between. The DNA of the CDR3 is TGTGCCAGCAGCTTATTTTTAGTTTTGCCTGGGGCCAACGTCCTGACTTTC. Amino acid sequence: CASSLFLVLPGANVLTF.

The DNA for the CDR3 is TGTGCCAGCAGAGAGGCCGGGGAGAGGACTGAAGCTTTCTTT. Protein: CASREAGERTEAFF. The chain links TRBV28 to TRBJ1-1; D not certain. The CDR3 covers 14 residues. Trimming took 6 bases from V and 5 from J, leaving 16 bases between them. Germline CDR1 is MDHEN and CDR2 is SYDVKM.

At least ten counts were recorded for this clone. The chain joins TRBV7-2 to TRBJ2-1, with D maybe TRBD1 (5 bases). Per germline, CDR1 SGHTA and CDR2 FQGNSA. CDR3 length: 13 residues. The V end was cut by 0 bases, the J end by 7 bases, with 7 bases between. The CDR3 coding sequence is TGTGCCAGCAGCTTAGCGAAGGGGAATGAGCAGTTCTTC. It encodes CASSLAKGNEQFF. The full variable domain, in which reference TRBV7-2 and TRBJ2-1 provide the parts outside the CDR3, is GAGVSQSPSNKVTEKGKDVELRCDPISGHTALYWYRQSLGQGLEFLIYFQGNSAPDKSGLPSDRFSAERTGGSVSTLTIQRTQQEDSAVYLCASSLAKGNEQFFGPGTRLTVL.